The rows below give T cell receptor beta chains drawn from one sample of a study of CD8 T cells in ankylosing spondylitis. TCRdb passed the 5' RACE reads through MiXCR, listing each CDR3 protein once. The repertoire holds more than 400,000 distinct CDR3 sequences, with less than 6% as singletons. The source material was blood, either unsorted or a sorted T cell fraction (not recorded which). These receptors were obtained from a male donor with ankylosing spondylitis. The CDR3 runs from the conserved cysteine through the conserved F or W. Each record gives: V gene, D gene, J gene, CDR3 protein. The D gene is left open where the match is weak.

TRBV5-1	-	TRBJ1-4	CASSSVGPTGNEKLFF
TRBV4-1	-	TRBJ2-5	CASSQGGWGETQYF
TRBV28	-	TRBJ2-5	CASRRGLGETQYF
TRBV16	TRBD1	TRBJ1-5	CASSRGDRGPQPQHF
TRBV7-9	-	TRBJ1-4	CASSLAKEKLFF
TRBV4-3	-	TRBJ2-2	CASSTQDNNYRELFF
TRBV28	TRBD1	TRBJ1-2	CASQSRGSSNYGYTF
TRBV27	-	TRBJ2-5	CASRIHWGRLGETQYF
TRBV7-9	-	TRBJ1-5	CASSLGTSGGSNQPQHF
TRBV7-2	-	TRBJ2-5	CASSKGSGSRGGETQYF
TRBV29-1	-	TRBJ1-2	CSVQYVGGSYGYTF
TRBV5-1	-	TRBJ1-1	CASSLGQVLNTEAFF
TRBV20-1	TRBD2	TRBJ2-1	CSVVAGVYNEQFF
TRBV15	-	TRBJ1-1	CATSRDLGGTEAFF
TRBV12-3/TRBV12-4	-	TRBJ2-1	CASSRASAYNEQFF
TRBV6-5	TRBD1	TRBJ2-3	CASSYSGTGRTDTQYF
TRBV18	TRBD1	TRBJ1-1	CASSSTGQTEAFF
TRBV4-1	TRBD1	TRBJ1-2	CASSQSTGGVGYTF